The clone carrying this T cell receptor beta chain was picked up a small number of times. Only patients with spare fresh-frozen tumor and over two years of follow-up were included. CDR1 is SNHLY, CDR2 FYNNEI, per germline. The CDR3 is made up of 14 amino acids. Unmatched junction bases numbered 5, after V lost 6 bases and J lost 2 bases. Assay: immunoSEQ multiplex PCR; the TCRdb copy retains only in-frame clones and omits some. The sample holds more than 60,000 clones, around 86% seen once. This record comes from a study of glioma-infiltrating T cells after dendritic cell vaccination. Overall study: Dendritic cell vaccination trial patients had either newly diagnosed or recurrent glioblastoma.

The gene calls are TRBV2 and TRBJ2-3; 7 nucleotides align to TRBD1. The sequencing here drew on blood, taken before dendritic cell vaccination. This receptor was taken from a human donor with glioblastoma. CDR3 region: CASRRDRHTDTQYF. In nucleotides, the CDR3 is TGTGCCAGCAGGAGGGACAGACACACAGATACGCAGTATTTT.